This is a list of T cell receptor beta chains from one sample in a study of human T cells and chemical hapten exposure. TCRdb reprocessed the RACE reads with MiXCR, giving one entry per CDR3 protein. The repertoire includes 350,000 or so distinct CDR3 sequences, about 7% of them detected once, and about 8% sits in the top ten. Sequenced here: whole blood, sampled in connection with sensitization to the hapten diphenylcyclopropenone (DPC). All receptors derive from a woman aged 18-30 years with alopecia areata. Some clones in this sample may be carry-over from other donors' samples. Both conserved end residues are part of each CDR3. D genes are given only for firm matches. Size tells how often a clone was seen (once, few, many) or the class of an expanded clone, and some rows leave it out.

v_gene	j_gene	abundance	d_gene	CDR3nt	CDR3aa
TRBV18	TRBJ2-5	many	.	TGTGCCAGCTCACCACAGGCAGAGACCCAGTACTTC	CASSPQAETQYF
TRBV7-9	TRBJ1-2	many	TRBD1	TGTGCCAGCAGCAGATACGGACAGGGGGCGGATGGCTACACCTTC	CASSRYGQGADGYTF
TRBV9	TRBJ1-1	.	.	TGTGCCAGCAGCGTAGTAGCAAAGTTGAACACTGAAGCTTTCTTT	CASSVVAKLNTEAFF
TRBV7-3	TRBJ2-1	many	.	TGTGCCAGCAGCTTAATAAGACAGAATGAGCAGTTCTTC	CASSLIRQNEQFF
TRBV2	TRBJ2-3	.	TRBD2	TGTGCCAGCAGTGTTGATAGCGGGGCCACAGATACGCAGTATTTT	CASSVDSGATDTQYF
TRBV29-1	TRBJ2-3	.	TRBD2	TGCAGCGCCGGGGGGGTATCTGCAGATACGCAGTATTTT	CSAGGVSADTQYF
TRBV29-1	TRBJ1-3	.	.	TGCAGCGTTGAGGAGGGGAGAAACACCATATATTTT	CSVEEGRNTIYF
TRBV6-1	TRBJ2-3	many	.	TGTGCCAGCAGGAGACAGTCTAGCACAGATACGCAGTATTTT	CASRRQSSTDTQYF
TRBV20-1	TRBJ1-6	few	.	TGCAGTGCTAGAGATGAGGCGAAAAACCCACCCCTCCACTTT	CSARDEAKNPPLHF
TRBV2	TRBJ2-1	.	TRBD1	TGTGCCAGCTGGGGACAGGGGATGACCTACAATGAGCAGTTCTTC	CASWGQGMTYNEQFF
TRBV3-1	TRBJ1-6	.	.	TGTGCCAGCAGCCAAGGAGGGGATTGGTCACCCCTCCACTTT	CASSQGGDWSPLHF
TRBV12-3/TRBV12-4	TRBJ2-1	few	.	TGTGCCAGCAGTTTTGAACAGTACAATGAGCAGTTCTTC	CASSFEQYNEQFF
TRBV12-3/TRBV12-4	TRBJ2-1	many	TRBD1	TGTGCCAGCAGGCAAAGGGACAGGGGTTACGGTGAGCAGTTCTTC	CASRQRDRGYGEQFF
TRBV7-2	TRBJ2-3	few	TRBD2	TGTGCCAGCAGCATGCGGGGGTTTAGCACAGATACGCAGTATTTT	CASSMRGFSTDTQYF
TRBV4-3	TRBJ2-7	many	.	TGCGCCAGCAGCCGGGACACAGCGAGAAACGAGCAGTACTTC	CASSRDTARNEQYF
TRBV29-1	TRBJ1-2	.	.	TGCAGCGTTGAAAGCCAGCCAGGGCTAGGGGGCTACACCTTC	CSVESQPGLGGYTF
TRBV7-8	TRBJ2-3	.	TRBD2	TGTGCCAGCAGCATAGCGAGCGGGATCACAGATACGCAGTATTTT	CASSIASGITDTQYF
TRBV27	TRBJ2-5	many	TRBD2	TGTGCCAGCAGTTTATCGTCCCGACTAGCGGGGTTAGAGACCCAGTACTTC	CASSLSSRLAGLETQYF
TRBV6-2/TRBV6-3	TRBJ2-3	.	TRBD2	TGTGCCAGCAGTTATCCACTAGCGGGGGGGAGAAGCACAGATACGCAGTATTTT	CASSYPLAGGRSTDTQYF
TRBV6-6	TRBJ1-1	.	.	TGTGCCAGCACCGGATTCCTACAGGGGAACACTGAAGCTTTCTTT	CASTGFLQGNTEAFF
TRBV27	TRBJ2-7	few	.	TGTGCCAGCAGTTTATTCTTCGGGCAGGCCTACGAGCAGTACTTC	CASSLFFGQAYEQYF
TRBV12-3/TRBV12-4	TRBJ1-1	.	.	TGTGCCAGCAGTTGGGCAGGGTCAGGCACTGAAGCTTTCTTT	CASSWAGSGTEAFF
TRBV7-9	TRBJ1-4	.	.	TGTGCCAGCAGCTCCCGGGCCTCAGCAACTAATGAAAAACTGTTTTTT	CASSSRASATNEKLFF
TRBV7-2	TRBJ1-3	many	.	TGTGCCAGCAGCCCTACTGGGACATCTGGAAACACCATATATTTT	CASSPTGTSGNTIYF
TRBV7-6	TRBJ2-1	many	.	TGTGCCAGCAGCTCTGGGGGCCTCAATGAGCAGTTCTTC	CASSSGGLNEQFF
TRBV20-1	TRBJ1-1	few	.	TGCAGTGCTAGTCCCCGGAACACTGAAGCTTTCTTT	CSASPRNTEAFF
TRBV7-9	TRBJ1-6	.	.	TGTGCCAGTTCGAGGGGACACGGTCATTCACCCCTCCACTTT	CASSRGHGHSPLHF
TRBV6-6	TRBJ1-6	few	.	TGTGCCAGCAGTTACGCTTCAGGCCGCGGGGGTTCACCCCTCCACTTT	CASSYASGRGGSPLHF
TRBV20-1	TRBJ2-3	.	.	TGCAGTGCTAGGCTGCGGGCTAGCACAGATACGCAGTATTTT	CSARLRASTDTQYF
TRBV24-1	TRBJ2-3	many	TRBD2	TGTGCCACCAGTGGTAATGAGGCGGGAGCAGATACGCAGTATTTT	CATSGNEAGADTQYF
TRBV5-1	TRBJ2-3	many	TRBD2	TGCGCCAGCAGCTCACTAGCGGGGGAGGGAGATACGCAGTATTTT	CASSSLAGEGDTQYF
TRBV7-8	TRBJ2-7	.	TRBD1	TGTGCCAGCAGCGCGCCGGGACAGCGACCCGCCTACGAGCAGTACTTC	CASSAPGQRPAYEQYF
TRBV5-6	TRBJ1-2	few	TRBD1	TGTGCCAGCAGCTTGTGGGCAGGGGGGAATCCTAACTATGGCTACACCTTC	CASSLWAGGNPNYGYTF
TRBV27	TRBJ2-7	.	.	TGTGCCAGCAGCTCACGCGGTCCGGGTGCCTACGAGCAGTACTTC	CASSSRGPGAYEQYF
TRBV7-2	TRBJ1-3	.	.	TGTGCCAGCAGCCCACCGGAGGGGCTTGGAAACACCATATATTTT	CASSPPEGLGNTIYF
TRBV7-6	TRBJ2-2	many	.	TGTGCCAGCAGCTCTGGACTCCTCTTGAGCGCCGCCGGGGAGCTGTTTTTT	CASSSGLLLSAAGELFF
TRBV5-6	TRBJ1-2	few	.	TGTGCCAGCAGCTTGGTAGGGATTTATGGCTACACCTTC	CASSLVGIYGYTF
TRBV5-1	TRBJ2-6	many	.	TGCGCCAGCAGCCGGGACACTGGCCCTGGGGCCAACGTCCTGACTTTC	CASSRDTGPGANVLTF
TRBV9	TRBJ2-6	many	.	TGTGCCAGCAGTCTTATTCTCTCTGGGGCCAACGTCCTGACTTTC	CASSLILSGANVLTF
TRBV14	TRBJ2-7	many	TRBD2	TGTGCCAGCAGCCGGGGACTAGCGGGGTATGAGCAGTACTTC	CASSRGLAGYEQYF
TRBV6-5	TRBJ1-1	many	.	TGTGCCAGCAGCCCGGTGTGGGGGGATATGGGCACTGAAGCTTTCTTT	CASSPVWGDMGTEAFF
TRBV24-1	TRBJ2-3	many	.	TGTGCCACCAGTGACCAAGCTAATACGCAGTATTTT	CATSDQANTQYF
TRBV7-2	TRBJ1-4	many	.	TGTGCCAGCAGCCAAACGGGGCAACTTAATGAAAAACTGTTTTTT	CASSQTGQLNEKLFF
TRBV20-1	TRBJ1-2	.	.	TGCAGTGCTAGGCTTCCGGCAGGTTCTAACTATGGCTACACCTTC	CSARLPAGSNYGYTF